Only one count was recorded for the clone carrying this T cell receptor (beta chain). Its antigen is as yet unknown. Time point meaning: baseline, week 1 (first vaccination visit). Documented treatment: pre-vaccination baseline after standard-of-care therapy. In every donor, the tumor was a new WHO grade 3 or 4 IDH1-mutant, ATRX-lost astrocytoma. The entry originates in a study of a mutant IDH1 vaccine in newly diagnosed glioma. About the study: Treatment recipients were approximately 60% male and around 40% female, and their mean age was roughly 40 years. Every participant had undergone radiotherapy, temozolomide, or both before, and most underwent both. Whole-study results and caveats: Any relationship between pseudoprogression and changes in top peripheral T cell clonotypes seemed absent.

Profiled with immunoSEQ multiplex PCR; TCRdb holds only in-frame clones, not every one. The profile shows approximately 67,000 clones, around 88% of them singletons. The CDR3 totals 14 residues. Germline V gives CDR1 MNHEY, CDR2 SVGAGI. After removal of 4 bases from V and 0 bases from J, the junction contained 3 bases not matched to a gene. This receptor was identified in a woman under 30 with glioma. Some clones in this sample may be carry-over from other donors' samples. Material: peripheral blood mononuclear cells (PBMCs), obtained from a glioma patient treated with radiotherapy, temozolomide or both. This chain links TRBV6-5 with TRBJ2-7; TRBD1 matches at 7 bases. DNA of the CDR3: TGTGCCAGCAGTTGGACAGGCAGCTCCTACGAGCAGTACTTC. Its translation: CASSWTGSSYEQYF.